This T cell receptor (beta chain) was observed in a study of human T cells and chemical hapten exposure. For the study at large: Weekly diphenylcyclopropenone doses were given to patients' scalps across the roughly 24-week study.

TCRdb recomputed calls from the RACE reads with MiXCR, one row per CDR3 protein. The profile shows approximately 41,000 distinct CDR3 sequences, over 7.5% of them singletons. The time point here: patch test 3, about 24 weeks after DPC sensitization. Treatment noted: therapeutic diphenylcyclopropenone sensitization with weekly scalp DPC. It was from unfractionated whole blood that total RNA was extracted. Investigators collected blood before applying each patch test. This clonotype was counted a few times. This sample comprised whole blood, obtained in connection with sensitization to the hapten diphenylcyclopropenone (DPC). This receptor was identified in a man aged 45-65 years with alopecia areata. Some clones in this sample may be carry-over from other donors' samples.

CDR3 nucleotides: TGTGCCAGCAGCTTGCCGGACGGAGCCATTCTCACGGATACGCAGTATTTT. Residues: CASSLPDGAILTDTQYF. The chain recombines TRBV5-4 with TRBJ2-3; no reliable D call. The V end was cut by 1 base, the J end by 6 bases, with 21 bases between. The CDR3 contains 17 residues. Germline V lookup: CDR1 SGHNT, CDR2 YYREEE (reference sequence).